This T cell receptor (beta chain) was recovered during a study of T cell repertoires in cytomegalovirus infection. The germline V gene has CDR1 SGHTA and CDR2 FQGNSA. V gave up 1 base and J gave up 4 bases, with 5 bases separating them. The CDR3 runs 13 residues. This clonotype was picked up many times. Its antigen is unknown. One entry per CDR3 protein, called by TCRdb with MiXCR from the reads. The sample records 370,000 or so distinct CDR3 sequences, about 32% being singletons. The sequenced sample was cultured PBMCs, obtained from culture after CMV antigen stimulation. The clonotype was recovered from a human donor in good health (CMV status not recorded). Some clones in this sample may be carry-over from other donors' samples. V usage is TRBV7-2 and J usage is TRBJ1-3, with D perhaps matching TRBD1 (5 bases). The CDR3 coding sequence is TGTGCCAGCAGCTTAGACAGGGGAAACACCATATATTTT. Translation: CASSLDRGNTIYF.